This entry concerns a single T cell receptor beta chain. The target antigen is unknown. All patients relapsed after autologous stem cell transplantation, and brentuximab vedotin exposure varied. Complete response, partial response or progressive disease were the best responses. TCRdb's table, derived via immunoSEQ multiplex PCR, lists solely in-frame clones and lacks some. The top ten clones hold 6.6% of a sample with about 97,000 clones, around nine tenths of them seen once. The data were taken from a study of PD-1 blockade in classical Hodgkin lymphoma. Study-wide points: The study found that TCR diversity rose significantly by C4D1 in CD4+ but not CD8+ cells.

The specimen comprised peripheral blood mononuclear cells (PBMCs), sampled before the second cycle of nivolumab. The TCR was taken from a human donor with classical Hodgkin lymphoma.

Written as DNA, the CDR3 is TGCAGCGTGGGACAGGGGAACACTGAAGCTTTCTTT. It codes for CSVGQGNTEAFF. The rearrangement joins TRBV29-1 to TRBJ1-1, with 9 bases identical to TRBD1. The CDR3 runs to 12 residues. The germline CDR1 and CDR2 sequences are SQVTM and ANQGSEA. V was pared by 6 bases and J by 1 base, with 0 bases of the junction left unmatched.